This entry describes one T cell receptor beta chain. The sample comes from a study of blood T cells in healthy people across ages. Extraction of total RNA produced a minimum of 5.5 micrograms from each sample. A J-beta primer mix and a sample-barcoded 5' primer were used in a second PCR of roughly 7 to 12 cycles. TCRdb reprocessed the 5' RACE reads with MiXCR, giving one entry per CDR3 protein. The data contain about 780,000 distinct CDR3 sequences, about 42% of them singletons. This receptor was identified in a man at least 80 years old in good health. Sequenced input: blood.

CDR3 loop: CASRATGPLTEAFF. The CDR3 bases are TGTGCCAGCAGGGCGACAGGGCCCCTCACTGAAGCTTTCTTT. The chain is built from TRBV2 and TRBJ1-1; 7 positions agree with TRBD1. The CDR3 extends over 14 amino acids. CDR1 SNHLY and CDR2 FYNNEI come from the germline V gene. J gave up 4 bases and V 6 bases, and 8 bases lay outside the gene matches.